The 29 T cell receptor beta chains listed next were all sequenced from one sample in a study of shared clonotypes between healthy human individuals. Clones were sequenced by immunoSEQ multiplex PCR, and TCRdb holds only the in-frame ones, with some missing. This sample has roughly 2.5 million clones; around 94% occur once, and the top ten carry around 0.14%. The sample comprised naive CD4+ T cells sorted from blood. The sample's subset: CD45RA+ positively selected. The origin of the receptors is a man aged 18 to 30 in good health.

This rearrangement joins TRBV2 to TRBJ1-2; tentatively, D is TRBD1 (5 bases). The CDR3 loop spans 14 amino acids. With 6 bases removed from V and 2 bases from J, the gap between germline ends came to 13 bases. The germline gives CDR1 SNHLY, CDR2 FYNNEI. CDR3 DNA sequence: TGTGCCAGCAGAGCCGCCGGGACGAACTATGGCTACACCTTC. This codes for CASRAAGTNYGYTF.

The rearrangement uses TRBV7-8 and TRBJ2-6, with 7 bases identical to TRBD2. V shed 6 bases, J shed 2 bases, and the junction held 13 bases outside the gene matches. Germline assignment: CDR1 SGHVS and CDR2 FQNEAQ. The CDR3 totals 18 residues. This chain's CDR3 is CASRAMRRESPGANVLTF. The DNA for the CDR3 is TGTGCCAGCAGGGCCATGAGGCGGGAGAGCCCTGGGGCCAACGTCCTGACTTTC.

A note on this clone: The sample holds other DNA sequences that translate to the same CDR3. The chain carries TRBV7-2 and TRBJ1-2, with D tentatively TRBD1 (5 bases). The CDR3 extends over 14 amino acids. The V gene lost 1 base and the J gene lost 4 bases, with 10 bases spanning the gap. The germline CDR1 and CDR2 sequences are SGHTA and FQGNSA. The CDR3 here is CASSLGRGGYGYTF. CDR3 nucleotides: TGTGCCAGCAGCTTAGGCCGGGGGGGCTATGGCTACACCTTC.

A few counts support this clone. Within the sample, other DNA sequences also encode this same CDR3. The chain joins TRBV9 to TRBJ1-1; tentative D call: TRBD1 (5 bases). The V gene lost 0 bases and the J gene lost 3 bases, with 6 bases spanning the gap. This CDR3 spans 13 amino acids. Germline V CDR1 and CDR2: SGDLS, YYNGEE. The CDR3 sequence is CASSVEGDTEAFF. Written as DNA, the CDR3 is TGTGCCAGCAGCGTAGAAGGGGACACTGAAGCTTTCTTT.

The CDR3 is CASSPEGRTGELFF. The CDR3 region has the DNA TGTGCCAGCAGCCCCGAAGGGAGGACCGGGGAGCTGTTTTTT. This chain joins TRBV11-2 and TRBJ2-2; D possibly corresponds to TRBD2 (6 bases). This CDR3 comprises 14 residues. Germline V gives CDR1 SGHAT, CDR2 FQNNGV. The ends were cut back, 5 bases at V and 5 bases at J, with 12 bases in the middle.

In nucleotides, the CDR3 is TGTGCCGGCACAGGGGCCTCCAATTATGGCTACACCTTC. Protein product: CAGTGASNYGYTF. The chain couples TRBV5-4 to TRBJ1-2; 7 nucleotides align to TRBD1. V dropped 10 bases and J dropped 5; count of bases not matched to a gene: 11. The CDR3 runs 13 residues. The germline CDR1 and CDR2 sequences are SGHNT and YYREEE (reference sequence).

CDR3 nucleotide sequence: TGTGCCAGCAGCCCCAGGGTCAGCAATCAGCCCCAGCATTTT. Its protein product is CASSPRVSNQPQHF. The V call is TRBV5-5, the J call TRBJ1-5; the D gene is possibly TRBD1 (5 bases). CDR1 and CDR2 (germline): SGHKS, YYEKEE (reference sequence). V shed 4 bases and J shed 1 base, with 9 bases lying between them. The CDR3 sequence is 14 residues long.

V is TRBV2 and J is TRBJ2-7, with D possibly matching TRBD2 (7 bases). Germline V gives CDR1 SNHLY, CDR2 FYNNEI. V shed 6 bases and J shed 0 bases, with 21 bases lying between them. The CDR3 runs 17 residues. The CDR3 is CASSQFIGGGGSYEQYF. The CDR3 nucleotides read TGTGCCAGCAGCCAATTTATTGGGGGCGGGGGCTCCTACGAGCAGTACTTC.

The chain is built from TRBV6-5 and TRBJ2-7; D may be TRBD1 (5 bases). The CDR3 is 14 amino acids. V shed 6 bases and J shed 2 bases, with 14 bases lying between them. Germline V gene lookup returns CDR1 MNHEY and CDR2 SVGAGI. DNA for the CDR3: TGTGCCAGCAGCCGACAGCGTCGACCCTACGAGCAGTACTTC. It specifies CASSRQRRPYEQYF.

The chain links TRBV5-1 to TRBJ2-7; D is unclear. Germline lookup yields CDR1 SGHRS and CDR2 YFSETQ. Trimming cost V 0 bases and J 5 bases, with 6 bases left between them. CDR3 length equals 12 residues. CDR3 sequence: CASSLGSHEQYF. CDR3 nucleotide sequence: TGCGCCAGCAGCTTGGGGTCCCACGAGCAGTACTTC.

The CDR3: CASDLQGAKNIQYF. The CDR3 coding sequence is TGTGCCAGCGACTTACAGGGGGCCAAAAACATTCAGTACTTC. The chain carries TRBV6-6 and TRBJ2-4, with 7 bases identical to TRBD1. Trimming removed 8 bases from V and 1 base from J; junction bases left unmatched: 5. This CDR3 contains 14 residues. CDR1 is MNHNY and CDR2 is SVGAGI in the germline V gene (reference sequence).

The CDR3 spells CASTLNTEAFF. In nucleotides, the CDR3 is TGTGCCAGCACCCTGAACACTGAAGCTTTCTTT. The J gene is TRBJ1-1, the V gene TRBV5-4; D unclear. The CDR3 is 11 amino acids. The germline gives CDR1 SGHNT, CDR2 YYREEE (reference sequence). Trimming took 6 bases from V and 0 from J, leaving 3 bases between them.

The V and J genes are TRBV2 and TRBJ2-7; 8 bases are a match to TRBD1. CDR3 length: 12 residues. The trim removed 8 bases at V and 3 bases at J, leaving 3 bases unmatched. The germline gives CDR1 SNHLY, CDR2 FYNNEI. The CDR3 DNA is TGTGCCAGCCGACAGGGGCTCTACGAGCAGTACTTC. Protein: CASRQGLYEQYF.

The rearrangement uses TRBV29-1 and TRBJ2-1; D is perhaps TRBD2 (5 bases). V was clipped by 6 bases and J by 2 bases, with 14 bases between them. Germline lookup yields CDR1 SQVTM and CDR2 ANQGSEA. There are 14 residues in the CDR3. CDR3 sequence reads: CSVAGLSAYNEQFF. The DNA for the CDR3 is TGCAGCGTCGCCGGACTTAGCGCCTACAATGAGCAGTTCTTC.

The chain uses TRBV27 and TRBJ2-7, with D possibly being TRBD1 or TRBD2 (5 bases each). This CDR3 is 15 amino acids long. Germline V gene sequence: CDR1 MNHEY, CDR2 SMNVEV (reference sequence). V lost 6 bases, J lost 3 bases, and 18 bases lay in between. As DNA, the CDR3 is TGTGCCAGCAGCTCCACGGGACGGATACACTACGAGCAGTACTTC. Translating it yields CASSSTGRIHYEQYF.

The chain is built from TRBV2 and TRBJ2-4; D unresolved. V lost 2 bases and J lost 9, with 5 bases in between. CDR3 length: 11 residues. CDR1 and CDR2 (germline): SNHLY, FYNNEI. CDR3 DNA sequence: TGTGCCAGCAGTGAATTGGGCATTCAGTACTTC. Its protein is CASSELGIQYF.

The chain couples TRBV7-8 to TRBJ2-2; 12 positions match TRBD1. The CDR3 extends over 17 amino acids. V lost 6 bases to trimming and J lost 3 bases; unmatched junction nucleotides: 8. Germline V gene sequence: CDR1 SGHVS, CDR2 FQNEAQ. The DNA for the CDR3 is TGTGCCAGCAGGATGTTTGGGACAGGGGGCGACACCGGGGAGCTGTTTTTT. Its translation: CASRMFGTGGDTGELFF.

This clone was observed once. J is TRBJ1-2 and V is TRBV6-6; 9 bases align to TRBD1. The CDR3 extends over 14 amino acids. Germline CDR1 and CDR2: MNHNY and SVGAGI (reference sequence). Germline trimming cut 6 bases from V and 7 bases from J; bases unmatched to any gene: 9. The CDR3 sequence is CASSPGTGRGGYTF. CDR3 nucleotides: TGTGCCAGCAGCCCTGGGACAGGGCGAGGTGGCTACACCTTC.

This chain joins TRBV7-9 and TRBJ2-2; D uncertain. The CDR3 sequence is 15 residues long. The V gene lost 1 base and the J gene lost 7 bases, with 13 bases spanning the gap. Germline CDR1 is SEHNR and CDR2 is FQNEAQ (reference sequence). The CDR3 sequence is CASSLVGGDGGELFF. The CDR3 DNA reads as TGTGCCAGCAGCTTAGTTGGTGGAGATGGCGGGGAGCTGTTTTTT.

This clone has a handful of counts. This chain links TRBV28 with TRBJ1-5, with D possibly TRBD1 on 5 matching bases. V was trimmed by 8 bases and J by 1 base, leaving 15 bases between them. This CDR3 has 15 residues. Germline loops: CDR1 MDHEN, CDR2 SYDVKM. This CDR3 reads CASHSGDVSNQPQHF. CDR3 coding DNA: TGTGCCAGCCACAGTGGGGACGTGAGCAATCAGCCCCAGCATTTT.

The rearrangement uses TRBV11-2 and TRBJ2-3, with D unclear. The CDR3 loop spans 14 amino acids. Germline loops: CDR1 SGHAT, CDR2 FQNNGV. V was shortened by 1 base and J by 2 bases, with 7 bases between the two germline ends. The CDR3 region has the DNA TGTGCCAGCAGCTTAGGGCGGAACACAGATACGCAGTATTTT. It translates to CASSLGRNTDTQYF.

This sequence joins TRBV5-4 and TRBJ1-1; 12 positions agree with TRBD1. The J segment lost 5 bases and the V segment lost 5 bases, leaving 4 bases of the junction unmatched. This CDR3 has 14 amino acids. Germline V gene lookup returns CDR1 SGHNT and CDR2 YYREEE (reference sequence). Written as DNA, the CDR3 is TGTGCCAGCAGGGGGGGACAGGGGGCAACTGAAGCTTTCTTT. Its translation is CASRGGQGATEAFF.

V is TRBV6-5 and J is TRBJ2-7; D not certain. The V end lost 8 bases, the J end lost 2 bases, and 19 bases lay between the germline ends. The CDR3 spans 15 residues. Germline assignment: CDR1 MNHEY and CDR2 SVGAGI. The CDR3 DNA reads TGTGCCAGCTGTCCCCGCGAAATTTTCGCCTACGAGCAGTACTTC. Protein: CASCPREIFAYEQYF.

Details on this clone: This sample includes further DNA sequences coding for the same CDR3. The chain joins TRBV7-2 to TRBJ2-2; D uncertain. Looked up from germline, CDR1 is SGHTA and CDR2 is FQGNSA. Trimming left V 5 bases short and J 2 bases short, with 3 bases between. The CDR3 runs 12 residues. The CDR3: CASSLNTGELFF. As DNA, the CDR3 is TGTGCCAGCAGCCTTAACACCGGGGAGCTGTTTTTT.

This clone was recorded once. The CDR3 sequence: CAWTLQGWGTEAFF. In nucleotides, the CDR3 is TGTGCCTGGACCCTACAAGGGTGGGGGACTGAAGCTTTCTTT. This chain uses TRBV30 with TRBJ1-1; the D gene is possibly TRBD1 (5 bases). This CDR3 has 14 residues. CDR1 GTSNPN and CDR2 SVGIG come from the germline V gene (reference sequence). V gave up 4 bases and J gave up 5 bases, with 17 bases separating them.

The chain has TRBV6-5 and TRBJ1-2; D remains ambiguous. Germline loops: CDR1 MNHEY, CDR2 SVGAGI. CDR3 size: 12 residues. The V end was cut by 6 bases, the J end by 2 bases, with 7 bases between. CDR3 coding DNA: TGTGCCAGCAGCCTCGACAACTATGGCTACACCTTC. Its protein product is CASSLDNYGYTF.

This chain uses TRBV5-1 with TRBJ2-3, with D uncertain. Germline CDR1 is SGHRS and CDR2 is YFSETQ. The germline V and J ends were trimmed by 1 base and 2 bases, with 5 bases remaining between them. The CDR3 totals 13 residues. CDR3: CASSLQVTDTQYF. DNA of the CDR3: TGCGCCAGCAGCTTGCAGGTCACAGATACGCAGTATTTT.

This chain links TRBV15 with TRBJ1-2, with D possibly being TRBD1 (6 bases). V was clipped by 0 bases and J by 8 bases, with 10 bases between them. The CDR3 consists of 13 residues. The V gene's germline CDR1 is LNHNV and CDR2 YYDKDF (reference sequence). The CDR3 loop is CATSRDLGAGYTF. CDR3 coding DNA: TGTGCCACCAGCAGAGATCTGGGGGCCGGCTACACCTTC.

This clone has just one count. This chain uses TRBV7-2 with TRBJ2-4; D is possibly TRBD2 (5 bases). The CDR3 spans 17 residues. Germline values: CDR1 SGHTA, CDR2 FQGNSA. With 8 bases removed from V and 0 bases from J, the gap between germline ends came to 20 bases. The DNA for the CDR3 is TGTGCCAGCGGCACATACGGGGAGCGGCTAGCCAAAAACATTCAGTACTTC. Translation gives CASGTYGERLAKNIQYF.